The entry below describes one T cell receptor (beta chain). What antigen it recognizes has not been identified. It has no much larger one-base neighbor in the sample; base qualities were not kept. These data are taken from a study of blood T cells in healthy people across ages (dated by TCRdb to the mid-2010s). For context, the study as a whole: In model experiments, template switching captured about one uniquely barcoded TCR beta cDNA molecule for every two T cells. The study measured age-related changes in TCR beta repertoire diversity using deep sequencing normalized with unique cDNA molecular identifiers. The donors were divided into four age groups: young (average around 15 years), middle-aged (roughly 40), aged (roughly 66) and long-lived (about 90). The study analyzed two additional independent replicas of 1 million unique cDNA reads from the same blood draw for two donors, one aged 18 to 29 and one aged 80 or older. Study-level results and caveats: Bulk unsorted PBMC profiling prevented conclusive comparison of naive and antigen-experienced compartments. A strong correlation was found between observed TCR beta diversity and the percentage of naive T cells measured by flow cytometry. The CMV infection status of donors was not known, potentially confounding age-related changes in expanded clonotypes. As age increased, observed TCR beta diversity per million T cells dropped in a roughly linear way, and a significant reduction was already evident by age 40. Compared with the aged group, the long-lived group had more naive CD4+ T cells, fewer expanded clones and increased TCR diversity, suggesting age selection. Total diversity estimates from one million sequenced T cells were considered lower bounds and underestimates.

Donors were 39 systemically healthy Caucasian individuals from Russia aged roughly 6 to 90 years. Each donor gave ten milliliters of peripheral blood, collected into EDTA-treated Vacutainer tubes. Ficoll-Paque density-gradient centrifugation was used to isolate PBMCs, with at least 7 million per sample. Total RNA, at least 5.5 micrograms per sample, was extracted from PBMCs with Trizol reagent. The percentages of naive CD45RAhigh/CD27high T cells were determined by flow cytometry on a PBMC aliquot from every donor. At the junction V is shortened by 1 base and J by 2 bases, with 15 bases in between. The CDR3 spans 18 residues, from the cysteine through the phenylalanine. The read is trimmed to its CDR3 DNA, 54 bases read in frame from base 1. CDR1 and CDR2, per the germline V gene, are MNHEY and SVGEGT. Libraries came from 5' RACE. Reads for this sample came from an Illumina HiSeq 2500. A second 7 to 11 cycle PCR used a sample-barcoded 5' primer and a J-beta primer mix. A unique molecular identifier was introduced onto each TCR beta cDNA molecule by a template-switch 5' adaptor carrying 12 random nucleotides. At least 2.5 million CDR3-containing paired-end reads were obtained from each sample. All of the RNA was converted into first-strand cDNA using the Mint cDNA synthesis kit, with a TRBC-specific oligonucleotide serving as the primer. Following uracil-DNA glycosylase treatment, a first 18-cycle PCR with universal primers M1SS and BC2_uni_R was performed on all cDNA. The study's processing was this. Each sample was normalized by randomly selecting 1 million high-quality reads, each carrying a distinct molecular identifier. Instead of being binned into consensus sequences, reads that shared molecular identifiers were thrown out. MiTCR, run with a Q25 quality threshold and the strictest error-elimination algorithm, handled CDR3 identification, clonotype clustering and error correction. A nonparametric unseen species model with Euler transformation was used to estimate lower-bound total TCR beta diversity. The raw public reads went through TCRdb reprocessing: fastp at Q25, MiXCR clone calling, in-frame beta chains kept. Under each unique CDR3 protein, matching rows form one entry showing the most common genes and DNA. In this record, the V and J calls reflect TCRdb's handling and not the investigators' own analysis. The sample table contains 500,000 to 650,000 distinct CDR3 sequences; only one count was recorded for about 26% of them. The ten largest clones add up to 3% to 4% of the sample.

This sample was also put to use in a study of T cells of mothers and their children. The second paper states: Nine systemically healthy Caucasian individuals served as donors, namely three mothers together with their six children. cDNA synthesis used all of the extracted RNA, with around 1.5 ug of RNA in each 15 ul reaction. In the second PCR, sample barcodes and 2-4 random nucleotides were introduced via the M1S primer. Over 8.5 million TCR beta CDR3 reads came from each mother, compared with approximately 2.8 million reads from each child. In both related and unrelated pairs, thymic selection shapes the output of TCR recombination in a similar way, with inherited differences having only a minor effect. Normalized repertoire overlap was always found to be slightly, but never significantly, higher in related mother-child pairs than in unrelated mother-child pairs. No persistent microchimeric T cell clones were detected, at a sensitivity of around 100 clones per million clonotypes. The study used deep NGS to compare TCR beta repertoires of mothers and children, seeking features distinguishing related mother-child pairs from unrelated individuals. On average, the children were roughly 10 +/- 4 years old, while the mothers were approximately 41 +/- 4 years old. After adapter ligation was performed with NEBNext reagents, the libraries were sequenced on an Illumina HiSeq 2000 with 100+100 nt paired-end reads. To avoid cross-contamination, the mother libraries and the child libraries were prepared a month apart and sequenced in separate runs. For each donor, somewhere between about 450,000 and 2,000,000 distinct TCR beta clonotypes were identified. Naive TCR beta clonotypes were estimated from low-frequency clonotypes matched to each donor's FACS-determined naive share, without sorting.

The receptor was isolated from a boy aged 2 to 10 in good health. The sample was blood. The chain couples TRBV6-2 or TRBV6-3 to TRBJ2-6, with no confidently assigned D gene. The bases are TGTGCCAGCAGTTACTTAGTGGGTCGGGCAACTGGGGCCAACGTCCTGACTTTC. Translated, it reads CASSYLVGRATGANVLTF.